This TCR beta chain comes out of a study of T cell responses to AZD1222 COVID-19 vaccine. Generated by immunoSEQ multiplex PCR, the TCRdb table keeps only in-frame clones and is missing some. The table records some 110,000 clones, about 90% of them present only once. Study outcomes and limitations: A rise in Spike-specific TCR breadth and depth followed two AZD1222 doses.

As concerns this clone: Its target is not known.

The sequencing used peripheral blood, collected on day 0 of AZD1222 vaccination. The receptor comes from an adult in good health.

The CDR3, as DNA: TGTGCCAGTAGTAGCCAAGGGACAGGGGGCGAAGAGCAGTACTTC. It encodes CASSSQGTGGEEQYF. J is TRBJ2-7 and V is TRBV19; TRBD1 matches at 12 bases. This CDR3 spans 15 amino acids. Germline V CDR1 and CDR2: LNHDA, SQIVND (reference sequence). Losses at the gene ends were 4 bases for V and 7 bases for J; bases not matched to a gene: 8. Based on the CDR3 plus reference TRBV19 and TRBJ2-7, the full variable domain is DGGITQSPKYLFRKEGQNVTLSCEQNLNHDAMYWYRQDPGQGLRLIYYSQIVNDFQKGDIAEGYSVSREKKESFPLTVTSAQKNPTAFYLCASSSQGTGGEEQYFGPGTRLTVT.